Each of the 17 T cell receptor beta chains below was sequenced from the same sample in a study of identical twins. TCRdb used MiXCR to reprocess the 5' RACE reads, holding one entry per CDR3 protein. The sample carries some 1,700,000 distinct CDR3 sequences, around a third recorded once. Sequencing was performed on cord blood. These TCRs come from a newborn girl in good health.

The rearrangement uses TRBV29-1 and TRBJ1-2; perhaps TRBD1 as D (5 bases). V lost 1 base to trimming and J lost 0 bases, with 6 bases between them. Germline values: CDR1 SQVTM, CDR2 ANQGSEA. The CDR3 runs to 13 residues. CDR3 region: CSVEGDANYGYTF. The DNA of the CDR3 is TGCAGCGTTGAAGGGGACGCTAACTATGGCTACACCTTC.

This clonotype was detected only a few times. The chain recombines TRBV5-1 with TRBJ2-4, with 8 bases that match TRBD2. The CDR3 contains 19 residues. Germline loops: CDR1 SGHRS, CDR2 YFSETQ. V lost 4 bases to trimming and J lost 0 bases; unmatched junction nucleotides: 15. The CDR3 spells CASSGGLAGGPLAKNIQYF. CDR3 sequence (DNA): TGCGCCAGCAGCGGTGGGCTAGCGGGTGGACCTTTAGCCAAAAACATTCAGTACTTC.

The rearrangement joins TRBV9 to TRBJ1-2; no firm D call. In germline, CDR1 is SGDLS, CDR2 YYNGEE. V gave up 0 bases and J gave up 2 bases, with 5 bases separating them. CDR3 length: 13 amino acids. CDR3 amino acids: CASSVAYNYGYTF. CDR3 coding DNA: TGTGCCAGCAGCGTAGCTTACAACTATGGCTACACCTTC.

This clonotype was found a few times. The genes are TRBV27 and TRBJ2-1, with 10 nucleotides matching TRBD2. Germline V gene data show CDR1 as MNHEY and CDR2 as SMNVEV (reference sequence). There are 17 residues in the CDR3. The junction had 10 bases not matched to a gene; V was cut back by 5 bases and J by 3 bases. The CDR3, as DNA: TGTGCCAGCAGTCGGGGAAGCGGGAGGGCCTTCTACAATGAGCAGTTCTTC. Its protein is CASSRGSGRAFYNEQFF.

This chain links TRBV6-1 with TRBJ1-5, with TRBD1 as a possible D gene (5 bases). The CDR3 spans 13 residues. Trimming removed 6 bases from V and 4 bases from J, with 10 bases in between. Germline V gives CDR1 MNHNS, CDR2 SASEGT. This chain's CDR3 is CASREAGNQPQHF. CDR3 DNA sequence: TGTGCCAGCAGGGAGGCAGGGAATCAGCCCCAGCATTTT.

This clonotype was found a few times. The rearrangement joins TRBV3-1 to TRBJ1-2, with a possible D match to TRBD1 (5 bases). Trimming left V 2 bases short and J 6 bases short, with 13 bases between. CDR3 length: 14 amino acids. The germline gives CDR1 LGHDT, CDR2 YNNKEL (reference sequence). CDR3 DNA sequence: TGTGCCAGCAGCCAACCTTTGTGGGGGAATGGCTACACCTTC. It specifies CASSQPLWGNGYTF.

This clonotype was seen more than once but under ten times. This chain connects TRBV2 to TRBJ2-3; 11 nucleotides align to TRBD2. The CDR3 contains 16 residues. CDR1 and CDR2 (germline): SNHLY, FYNNEI. With 0 bases clipped from V and 5 bases from J, the junction kept 4 bases outside the gene matches. This chain's CDR3 is CASSEARLAGGDTQYF. CDR3 coding DNA: TGTGCCAGCAGTGAAGCGCGGCTAGCGGGGGGAGATACGCAGTATTTT. The full variable domain, in which reference TRBV2 and TRBJ2-3 provide the parts outside the CDR3, is EPEVTQTPSHQVTQMGQEVILRCVPISNHLYFYWYRQILGQKVEFLVSFYNNEISEKSEIFDDQFSVERPDGSNFTLKIRSTKLEDSAMYFCASSEARLAGGDTQYFGPGTRLTVL.

This sequence joins TRBV4-1 and TRBJ2-7, with a possible D match to TRBD2 (6 bases). The V end was cut by 0 bases, the J end by 7 bases, with 16 bases between. The CDR3 totals 15 residues. The germline V gene has CDR1 MGHRA and CDR2 YSYEKL. CDR3 nucleotide sequence: TGCGCCAGCAGCCAAGACGGGAGCCCGTACAATGAGCAGTACTTC. As protein: CASSQDGSPYNEQYF.

The V call is TRBV7-2, the J call TRBJ2-1, with a weak D call TRBD2 (6 bases). The germline gives CDR1 SGHTA, CDR2 FQGNSA. The CDR3 contains 16 residues. V was trimmed by 5 bases and J by 0 bases, leaving 14 bases between them. This CDR3 reads CASSLTPGLSYNEQFF. In DNA, the CDR3 is TGTGCCAGCAGCCTAACCCCGGGACTCTCCTACAATGAGCAGTTCTTC.

The gene calls are TRBV20-1 and TRBJ2-1, with 13 bases aligning to TRBD2. Germline V gives CDR1 DFQATT, CDR2 SNEGSKA (reference sequence). The CDR3 length is 15 residues. The trim removed 0 bases at V and 9 bases at J, leaving 5 bases unmatched. CDR3: CSARDPGLAGSEQFF. The DNA for the CDR3 is TGCAGTGCTAGAGACCCGGGACTAGCGGGGAGTGAGCAGTTCTTC.

CDR3 bases: TGTGCCTCACAGCGGCTAGCGGGGCCTCTCACAGATACGCAGTATTTT. As protein: CASQRLAGPLTDTQYF. V usage is TRBV19 and J usage is TRBJ2-3, with TRBD2 matching 9 bases. CDR3 length: 16 residues. The germline CDR1 and CDR2 sequences are LNHDA and SQIVND (reference sequence). Trimming cost V 11 bases and J 2 bases; bases outside gene matches: 14.

This clonotype was detected many times. The chain employs TRBV5-1 and TRBJ2-4, with 13 nucleotides matching TRBD2. Trimming took 4 bases from V and 6 from J; bases not matched to a gene: 4. Germline CDR1 reads SGHRS; CDR2 reads YFSETQ. The CDR3 is made up of 15 amino acids. The CDR3 here is CASSPGTSGTNIQYF. CDR3 DNA: TGCGCCAGCAGCCCCGGGACTAGCGGGACAAACATTCAGTACTTC.

This clonotype turned up a few times. The chain carries TRBV20-1 and TRBJ2-1; D might be TRBD2 (7 bases). Germline CDR1 and CDR2: DFQATT and SNEGSKA (reference sequence). Deletions cut 3 bases from V and 1 base from J, with 13 bases between. This CDR3 region has 15 residues. The CDR3 sequence is CSARAGAYSYNEQFF. The CDR3 DNA is TGCAGTGCTAGGGCGGGGGCCTATTCCTACAATGAGCAGTTCTTC.

The gene calls are TRBV6-1 and TRBJ2-1; 8 bases map to TRBD1. Germline values: CDR1 MNHNS, CDR2 SASEGT. Losses at the gene ends were 2 bases for V and 12 bases for J; bases not matched to a gene: 9. CDR3 length equals 14 residues. The CDR3 DNA reads as TGTGCCAGCAGTGAAACGCGACAGGGGAAGGGGCAGTTCTTC. This translates into CASSETRQGKGQFF.

The J gene is TRBJ2-2, the V gene TRBV20-1; D possibly corresponds to TRBD2 (5 bases). Trimming pared 3 bases from V and 1 base from J, leaving 9 bases between. This CDR3 region has 14 residues. CDR1 and CDR2 from the germline V gene are DFQATT and SNEGSKA (reference sequence). The CDR3 sequence: CSARRGQNTGELFF. The CDR3 DNA reads TGCAGTGCTAGGCGAGGGCAGAACACCGGGGAGCTGTTTTTT.

The chain has TRBV6-1 and TRBJ2-7, with no clear D. Germline assignment: CDR1 MNHNS and CDR2 SASEGT. The CDR3 is made up of 16 amino acids. V was clipped by 3 bases and J by 0 bases, with 15 bases between them. As DNA, the CDR3 is TGTGCCAGCAGTGATCCGGTTACCCAGAGCTCCTACGAGCAGTACTTC. Translating gives CASSDPVTQSSYEQYF.

This clonotype has just a few counts. V gene TRBV29-1 combines with J gene TRBJ1-1, with 11 bases identical to TRBD1. CDR1 is SQVTM and CDR2 is ANQGSEA in the germline V gene. The ends lost 5 bases at V and 2 bases at J; junction bases unmatched: 1. This CDR3 spans 13 amino acids. CDR3: CSVWTGGNTEAFF. Written as DNA, the CDR3 is TGCAGCGTTTGGACAGGGGGCAACACTGAAGCTTTCTTT. The whole variable domain, remainder taken from reference TRBV29-1 and TRBJ1-1, is SAVISQKPSRDICQRGTSLTIQCQVDSQVTMMFWYRQQPGQSLTLIATANQGSEATYESGFVIDKFPISRPNLTFSTLTVSNMSPEDSSIYLCSVWTGGNTEAFFGQGTRLTVV.